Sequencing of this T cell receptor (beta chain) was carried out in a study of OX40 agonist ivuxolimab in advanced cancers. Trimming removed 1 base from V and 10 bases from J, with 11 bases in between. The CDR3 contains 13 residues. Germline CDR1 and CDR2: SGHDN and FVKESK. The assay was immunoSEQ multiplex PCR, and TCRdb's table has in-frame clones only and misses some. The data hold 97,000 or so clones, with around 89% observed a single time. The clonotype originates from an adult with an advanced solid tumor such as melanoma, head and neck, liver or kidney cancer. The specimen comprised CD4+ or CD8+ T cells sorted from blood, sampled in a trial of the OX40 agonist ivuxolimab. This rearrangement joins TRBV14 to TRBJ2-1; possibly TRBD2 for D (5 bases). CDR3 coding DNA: TGTGCCAGCAGCCAAGCCTTCGGAGGAGAGCAGTTCTTC. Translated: CASSQAFGGEQFF.